These T cell receptor beta chains were read from a single sample in a study of a mutant IDH1 vaccine in newly diagnosed glioma. Their antigen targets remain unknown. TCRdb's copy holds only in-frame clones and misses some; the assay was immunoSEQ multiplex PCR. The repertoire holds about 56,000 clones, under 85% seen once, with more than 3% in the top ten. Source: PBMCs, taken from a glioma patient whose treatment included an IDH1 peptide vaccine. All receptors come from a woman aged 45-65 years with glioma. The CDR3 runs from the conserved cysteine through the conserved F or W. The D gene is left open where the match is weak. Clone size is stated in some rows and not others, as once, few, many or a class when expanded.

clone size,D gene,V gene,J gene,CDR3 DNA,CDR3 protein
.,.,TRBV27,TRBJ2-5,TGTGCCAGCAGTCCCGGGACAGGGACTAGAGGGGAGACCCAGTACTTC,CASSPGTGTRGETQYF
.,TRBD1,TRBV27,TRBJ1-2,TGTGCCAGCAGTTTATTGGGACAGGGGAACTATGGCTACACCTTC,CASSLLGQGNYGYTF
.,.,TRBV2,TRBJ2-6,TGTGCCAGCAGTGACGGGACTGGGACTTCTGGGGCCAACGTCCTGACTTTC,CASSDGTGTSGANVLTF
.,TRBD1,TRBV30,TRBJ2-3,TGTGCCTGGAGTGGACAGAGACGGACAGGGAGCACAGATACGCAGTATTTT,CAWSGQRRTGSTDTQYF
.,.,TRBV18,TRBJ1-6,TGTGCCAGCTTCGACCGGGATCAAAGGTCACCCCTCCACTTT,CASFDRDQRSPLHF
.,TRBD1,TRBV5-4,TRBJ1-2,TGTGCCAGCAGCTTTGACAGGGCCTTGGCTGGCTACACCTTC,CASSFDRALAGYTF
few,.,TRBV28,TRBJ2-2,TGTGCCGCCGGTTTGGTTGGGGGCACCGGGGAGCTGTTTTTT,CAAGLVGGTGELFF
.,.,TRBV6-5,TRBJ1-2,TGTGCCAGCAGACAAGGGGCAAACGGCTACACCTTC,CASRQGANGYTF
.,TRBD2,TRBV2,TRBJ2-4,TGTGCCAGCAGTGAAGGGTCAGCGGGGGAAGCCAAAAACATTCAGTACTTC,CASSEGSAGEAKNIQYF
.,.,TRBV18,TRBJ1-1,TGTGCCAGCTCACCCGGGACGGGGAGCACTGAAGCTTTCTTT,CASSPGTGSTEAFF
few,.,TRBV5-1,TRBJ2-7,TGCGCCAGCAGCTTGGCTGGGATAGGGTACGAGCAGTACTTC,CASSLAGIGYEQYF
.,.,TRBV28,TRBJ1-1,TGTGCCAGCAGTTCGACGGGCCTGAACACTGAAGCTTTCTTT,CASSSTGLNTEAFF
.,TRBD1,TRBV27,TRBJ1-1,TGTGCCAGCAGTGGCCTCCGGGACAGGGGGGGGAACACTGAAGCTTTCTTT,CASSGLRDRGGNTEAFF
once,.,TRBV5-4,TRBJ1-2,TGTGCCAGCAGCTTGGACAACCTTAGGAGCTACACCTTC,CASSLDNLRSYTF
.,TRBD2,TRBV6-4,TRBJ2-3,TGTGCCAGCAGTGACTTAGCGGGGGGCACAGATACGCAGTATTTT,CASSDLAGGTDTQYF
.,.,TRBV5-1,TRBJ2-5,TGCGCCAGCAGTCAAGGGGGTTTCCAAGAGACCCAGTACTTC,CASSQGGFQETQYF
.,.,TRBV18,TRBJ1-1,TGTGCCAGTCGCGGGGGGCCCGGTGAAGCTTTCTTT,CASRGGPGEAFF
.,.,TRBV18,TRBJ1-1,TGTGCCAGCTCACCAATTAACGCGAACACTGAAGCTTTCTTT,CASSPINANTEAFF
.,.,TRBV30,TRBJ1-1,TGTGCCTGGAGTGTCCCTCGGGGGAACACTGAAGCTTTCTTT,CAWSVPRGNTEAFF
.,.,TRBV9,TRBJ1-2,TGTGCCAGCAGCGTAGATGACTTCTATGGCTACACCTTC,CASSVDDFYGYTF
.,.,TRBV6-1,TRBJ1-2,TGTGCCAGCAGTGAAACGGCAGGGCTCGGATATGGCTACACCTTC,CASSETAGLGYGYTF
.,.,TRBV18,TRBJ1-4,TGTGCCAGCTCCCCCTCGGGGCTTAATGAAAAACTGTTTTTT,CASSPSGLNEKLFF
.,TRBD2,TRBV7-9,TRBJ2-5,TGTGCCAGCAGCCAAAAAGGGACTAGACACGAGACCCAGTACTTC,CASSQKGTRHETQYF
.,.,TRBV27,TRBJ1-2,TGTGCCAGCATCACACCGGGACACCCCTCTAACTATGGCTACACCTTC,CASITPGHPSNYGYTF
.,TRBD1,TRBV2,TRBJ1-1,TGTGCCAGCAGTGAGGACAGGGGGATTGCTGAAGCTTTCTTT,CASSEDRGIAEAFF
.,TRBD1,TRBV6-5,TRBJ2-4,TGTGCCAGCAGTCCTCGACAGGGGGCGGACATTCAGTACTTC,CASSPRQGADIQYF
.,.,TRBV9,TRBJ2-2,TGTGCCAGCAGCGTAGTTGCGACCGTAGACCGCACCGGGGAGCTGTTTTTT,CASSVVATVDRTGELFF